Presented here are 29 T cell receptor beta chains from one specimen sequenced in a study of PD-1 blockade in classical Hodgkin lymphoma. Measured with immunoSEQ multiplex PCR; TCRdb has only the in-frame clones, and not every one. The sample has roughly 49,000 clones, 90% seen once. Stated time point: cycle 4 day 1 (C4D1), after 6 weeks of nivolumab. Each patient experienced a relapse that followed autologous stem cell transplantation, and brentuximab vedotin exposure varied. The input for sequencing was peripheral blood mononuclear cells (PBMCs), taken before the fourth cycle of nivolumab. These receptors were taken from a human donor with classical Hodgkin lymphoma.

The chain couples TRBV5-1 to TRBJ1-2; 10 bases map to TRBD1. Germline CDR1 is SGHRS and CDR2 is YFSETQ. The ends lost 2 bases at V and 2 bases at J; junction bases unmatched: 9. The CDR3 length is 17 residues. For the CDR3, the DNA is TGCGCCAGCAGCTTCCCACCGGGACAGGGGTGGAACTATGGCTACACCTTC. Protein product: CASSFPPGQGWNYGYTF. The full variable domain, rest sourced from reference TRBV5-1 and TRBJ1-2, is KAGVTQTPRYLIKTRGQQVTLSCSPISGHRSVSWYQQTPGQGLQFLFEYFSETQRNKGNFPGRFSGRQFSNSRSEMNVSTLELGDSALYLCASSFPPGQGWNYGYTFGSGTRLTVV.

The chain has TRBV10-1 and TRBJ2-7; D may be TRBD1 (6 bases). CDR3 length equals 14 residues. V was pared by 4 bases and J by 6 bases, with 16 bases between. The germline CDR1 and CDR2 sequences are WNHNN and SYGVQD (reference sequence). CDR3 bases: TGCGCCAGCAGTGGGGCACAGGGCCATTCCGAGCAGTACTTC. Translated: CASSGAQGHSEQYF.

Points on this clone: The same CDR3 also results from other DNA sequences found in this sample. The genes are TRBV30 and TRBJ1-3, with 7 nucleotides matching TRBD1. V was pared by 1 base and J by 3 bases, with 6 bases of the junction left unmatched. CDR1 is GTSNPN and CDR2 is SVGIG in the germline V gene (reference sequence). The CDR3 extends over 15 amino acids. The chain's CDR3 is CAWSAGGYYGNTIYF. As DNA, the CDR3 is TGTGCCTGGAGTGCAGGGGGTTATTATGGAAACACCATATATTTT.

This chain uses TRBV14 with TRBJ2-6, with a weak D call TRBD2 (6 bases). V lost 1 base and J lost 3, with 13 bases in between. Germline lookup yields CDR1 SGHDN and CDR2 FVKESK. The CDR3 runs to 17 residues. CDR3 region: CASSQGGLRDGANVLTF. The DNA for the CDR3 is TGTGCCAGCAGCCAAGGCGGACTAAGGGATGGGGCCAACGTCCTGACTTTC.

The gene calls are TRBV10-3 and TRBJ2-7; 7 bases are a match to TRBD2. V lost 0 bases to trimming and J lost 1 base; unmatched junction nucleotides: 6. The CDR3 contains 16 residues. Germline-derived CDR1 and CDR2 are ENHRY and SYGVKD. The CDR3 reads CAISESSLARSYEQYF. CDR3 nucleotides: TGTGCCATCAGTGAGTCTTCACTAGCGAGATCCTACGAGCAGTACTTC.

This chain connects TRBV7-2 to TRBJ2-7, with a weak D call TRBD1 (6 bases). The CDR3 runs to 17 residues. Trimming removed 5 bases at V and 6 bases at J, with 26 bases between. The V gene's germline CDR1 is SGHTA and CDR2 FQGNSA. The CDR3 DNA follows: TGTGCCAGCAGCCTATTAGAGGGGGTTTTCGGGACCGGCGAGCAGTACTTC. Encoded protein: CASSLLEGVFGTGEQYF.

This CDR3 is CASSLPRWGTYSNQPQHF. Here the CDR3 DNA reads TGTGCCAGTAGTCTCCCCCGTTGGGGGACATATAGCAATCAGCCCCAGCATTTT. The J gene is TRBJ1-5, the V gene TRBV19; D is possibly TRBD1 (6 bases). Germline CDR1 is LNHDA and CDR2 is SQIVND (reference sequence). V lost 5 bases to trimming and J lost 0 bases, with 20 bases between them. The CDR3 is 18 amino acids.

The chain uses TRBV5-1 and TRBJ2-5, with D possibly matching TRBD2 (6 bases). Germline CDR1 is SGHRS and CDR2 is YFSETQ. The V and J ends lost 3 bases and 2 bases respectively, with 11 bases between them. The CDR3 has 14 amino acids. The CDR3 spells CASSSPGLQETQYF. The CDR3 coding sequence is TGCGCCAGCAGCTCGCCGGGACTTCAAGAGACCCAGTACTTC. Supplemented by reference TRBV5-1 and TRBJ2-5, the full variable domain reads KAGVTQTPRYLIKTRGQQVTLSCSPISGHRSVSWYQQTPGQGLQFLFEYFSETQRNKGNFPGRFSGRQFSNSRSEMNVSTLELGDSALYLCASSSPGLQETQYFGPGTRLLVL.

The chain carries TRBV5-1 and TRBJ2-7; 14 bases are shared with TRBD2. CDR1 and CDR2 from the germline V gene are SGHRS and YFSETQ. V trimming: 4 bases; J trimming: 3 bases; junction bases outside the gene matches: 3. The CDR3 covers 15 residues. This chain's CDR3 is CASSPGLAGVYEQYF. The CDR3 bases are TGCGCCAGCAGCCCGGGACTAGCGGGAGTCTACGAGCAGTACTTC.

CDR3 in amino acids: CASSQDIRGQPQHF. CDR3 nucleotide sequence: TGCGCCAGCAGCCAAGATATCAGGGGTCAGCCCCAGCATTTT. The chain has TRBV4-1 and TRBJ1-5; D is perhaps TRBD1 (6 bases). Germline assignment: CDR1 MGHRA and CDR2 YSYEKL. CDR3 length: 14 amino acids. V lost 0 bases, J lost 6 bases, and 9 bases lay in between.

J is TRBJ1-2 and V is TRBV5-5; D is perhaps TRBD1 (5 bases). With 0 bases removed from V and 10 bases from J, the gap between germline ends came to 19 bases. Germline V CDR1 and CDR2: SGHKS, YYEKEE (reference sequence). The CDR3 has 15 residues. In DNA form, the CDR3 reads TGTGCCAGCAGCTTGGTTGTAGGGGCCGCTATGGACTACACCTTC. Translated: CASSLVVGAAMDYTF.

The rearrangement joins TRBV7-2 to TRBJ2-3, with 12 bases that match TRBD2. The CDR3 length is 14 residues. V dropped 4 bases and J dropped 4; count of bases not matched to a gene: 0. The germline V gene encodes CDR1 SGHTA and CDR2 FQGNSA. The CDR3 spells CASSWTSGADTQYF. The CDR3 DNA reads TGTGCCAGCAGCTGGACTAGCGGGGCAGATACGCAGTATTTT.

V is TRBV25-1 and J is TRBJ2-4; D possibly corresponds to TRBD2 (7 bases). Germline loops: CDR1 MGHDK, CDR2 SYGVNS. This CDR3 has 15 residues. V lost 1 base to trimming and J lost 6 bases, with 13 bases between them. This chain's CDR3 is CASSEWVGGGNIQYF. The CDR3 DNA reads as TGTGCCAGCAGTGAATGGGTGGGAGGGGGAAACATTCAGTACTTC.

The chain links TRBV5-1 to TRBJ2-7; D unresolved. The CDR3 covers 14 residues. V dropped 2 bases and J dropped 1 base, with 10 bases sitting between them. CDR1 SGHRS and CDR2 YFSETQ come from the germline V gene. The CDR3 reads CASSFSDSSYEQYF. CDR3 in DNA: TGCGCCAGCAGCTTCTCAGATTCTTCCTACGAGCAGTACTTC.

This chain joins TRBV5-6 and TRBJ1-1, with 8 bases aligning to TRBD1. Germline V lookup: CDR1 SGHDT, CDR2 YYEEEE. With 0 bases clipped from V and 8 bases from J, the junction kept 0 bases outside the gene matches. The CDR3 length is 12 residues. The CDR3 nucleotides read TGTGCCAGCAGCTTGGGGACAGGGGAAGCTTTCTTT. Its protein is CASSLGTGEAFF.

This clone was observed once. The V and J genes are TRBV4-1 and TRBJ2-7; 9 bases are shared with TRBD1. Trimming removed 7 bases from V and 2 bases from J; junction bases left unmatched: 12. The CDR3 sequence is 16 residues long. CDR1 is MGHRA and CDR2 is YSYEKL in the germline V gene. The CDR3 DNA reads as TGCGCCAGCACCCTAAGTGGGGGACAGGGTCCCTACGAGCAGTACTTC. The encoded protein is CASTLSGGQGPYEQYF.

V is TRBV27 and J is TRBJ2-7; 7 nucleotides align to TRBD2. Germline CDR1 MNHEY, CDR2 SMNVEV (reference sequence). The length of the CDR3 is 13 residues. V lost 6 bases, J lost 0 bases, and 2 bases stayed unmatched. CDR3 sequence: CASSRTSSYEQYF. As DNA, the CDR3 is TGTGCCAGCAGCCGGACTAGCTCCTACGAGCAGTACTTC.

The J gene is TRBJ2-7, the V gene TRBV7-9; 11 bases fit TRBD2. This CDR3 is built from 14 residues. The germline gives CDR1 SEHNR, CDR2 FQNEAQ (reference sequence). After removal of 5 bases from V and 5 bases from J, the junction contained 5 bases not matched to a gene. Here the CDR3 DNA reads TGTGCCAGCAGCCCTCTAGCGGGAGGCCACGAGCAGTACTTC. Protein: CASSPLAGGHEQYF.

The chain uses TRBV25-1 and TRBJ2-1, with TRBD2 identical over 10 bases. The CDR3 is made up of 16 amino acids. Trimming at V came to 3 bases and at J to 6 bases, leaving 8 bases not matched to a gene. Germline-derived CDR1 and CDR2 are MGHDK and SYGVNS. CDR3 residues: CASSEVRAGGFNEQFF. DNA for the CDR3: TGTGCCAGCAGTGAGGTAAGAGCGGGAGGGTTCAATGAGCAGTTCTTC.

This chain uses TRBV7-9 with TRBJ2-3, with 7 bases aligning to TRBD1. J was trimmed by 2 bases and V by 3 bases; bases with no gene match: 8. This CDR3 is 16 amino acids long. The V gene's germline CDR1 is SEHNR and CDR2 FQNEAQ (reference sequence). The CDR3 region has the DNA TGTGCCAGCAGCTTGGGACAGTTCACAAACACAGATACGCAGTATTTT. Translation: CASSLGQFTNTDTQYF.

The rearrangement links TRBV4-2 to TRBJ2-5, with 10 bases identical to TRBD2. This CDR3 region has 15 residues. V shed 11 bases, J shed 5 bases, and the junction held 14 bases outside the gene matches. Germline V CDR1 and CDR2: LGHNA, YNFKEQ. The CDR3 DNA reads TGTGCCTCTTCCAAAGCGGGAGGGCCCGGGGAGACCCAGTACTTC. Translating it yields CASSKAGGPGETQYF.

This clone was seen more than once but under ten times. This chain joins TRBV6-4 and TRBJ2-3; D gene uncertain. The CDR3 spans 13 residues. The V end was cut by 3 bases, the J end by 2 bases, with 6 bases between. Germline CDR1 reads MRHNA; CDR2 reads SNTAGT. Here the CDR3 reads CASSDKTTDTQYF. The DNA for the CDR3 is TGTGCCAGCAGTGATAAGACCACAGATACGCAGTATTTT.

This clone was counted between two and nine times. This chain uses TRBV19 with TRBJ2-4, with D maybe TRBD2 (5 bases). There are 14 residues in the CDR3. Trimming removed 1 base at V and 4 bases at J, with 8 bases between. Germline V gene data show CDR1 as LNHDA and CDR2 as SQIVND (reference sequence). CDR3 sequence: CASSIVSGKNIQYF. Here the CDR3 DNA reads TGTGCCAGTAGTATAGTCTCGGGGAAAAACATTCAGTACTTC.

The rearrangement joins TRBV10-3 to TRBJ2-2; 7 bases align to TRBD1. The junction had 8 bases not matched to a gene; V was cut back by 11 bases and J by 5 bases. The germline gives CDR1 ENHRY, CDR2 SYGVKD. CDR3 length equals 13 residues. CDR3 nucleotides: TGTGCCGCCAGGGGGTCCGGAACCGGGGAGCTGTTTTTT. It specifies CAARGSGTGELFF.

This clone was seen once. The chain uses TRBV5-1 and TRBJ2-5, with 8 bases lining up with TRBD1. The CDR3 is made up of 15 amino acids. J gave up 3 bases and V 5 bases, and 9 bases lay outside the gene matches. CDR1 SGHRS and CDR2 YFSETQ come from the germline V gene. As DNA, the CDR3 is TGCGCCAGCAGGGATAATGGACAGGGTGAAGAGACCCAGTACTTC. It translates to CASRDNGQGEETQYF.

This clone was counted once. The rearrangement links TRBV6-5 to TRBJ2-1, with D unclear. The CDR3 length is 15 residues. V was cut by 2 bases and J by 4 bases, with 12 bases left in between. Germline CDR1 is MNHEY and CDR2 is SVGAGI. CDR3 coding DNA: TGTGCCAGCAGTTACGACTCAGGCCGATACAATGAGCAGTTCTTC. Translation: CASSYDSGRYNEQFF.

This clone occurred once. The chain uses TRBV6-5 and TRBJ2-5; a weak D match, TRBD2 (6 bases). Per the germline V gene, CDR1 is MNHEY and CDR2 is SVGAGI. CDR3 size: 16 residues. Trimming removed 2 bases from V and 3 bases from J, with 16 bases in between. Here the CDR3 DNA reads TGTGCCAGCAGTTACCATACTCGTTGGGGGGAAGAGACCCAGTACTTC. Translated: CASSYHTRWGEETQYF.

The CDR3 is CAISDVGSRRAYNEQFF. As DNA, the CDR3 is TGTGCCATCAGTGATGTTGGGTCCCGCCGGGCCTACAATGAGCAGTTCTTC. This sequence joins TRBV10-3 and TRBJ2-1; D not resolved. The CDR3 has 17 residues. Deletions cut 3 bases from V and 2 bases from J, with 17 bases between. CDR1 and CDR2 from the germline V gene are ENHRY and SYGVKD.

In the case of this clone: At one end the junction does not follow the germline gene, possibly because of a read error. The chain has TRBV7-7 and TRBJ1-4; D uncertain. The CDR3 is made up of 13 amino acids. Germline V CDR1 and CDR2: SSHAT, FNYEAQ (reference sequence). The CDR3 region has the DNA TGTGCTAGCAGCTTAGCCCTTAATGAAAAACTGTTTTTT. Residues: CASSLALNEKLFF.